A single sample is the source of the 6 T cell receptor beta chains below, sequenced in a study of T cell changes during pregnancy in multiple sclerosis. Using immunoSEQ multiplex PCR, the repertoire was profiled, and TCRdb retains in-frame clones only, with some absent. The data show 25,000 to 40,000 clones, with around 91% seen just once and 3% to 4% held by the top ten. The starting material was CD8+ T cells from peripheral blood mononuclear cells, obtained in the second trimester of pregnancy. The receptors come from a female donor in good health, enrolled as a control in a pregnancy study.

The J gene is TRBJ2-7, the V gene TRBV4-3; 10 bases agree with TRBD2. Germline V gene data show CDR1 as LGHNA and CDR2 as YSLEER. The CDR3 spans 17 residues. V lost 0 bases, J lost 6 bases, and 11 bases stayed unmatched. Here the CDR3 DNA reads TGCGCCAGCAGCCAAGATCATCCTAGCGGGGGTTTCGGCGAGCAGTACTTC. This gives the protein CASSQDHPSGGFGEQYF.

This chain connects TRBV27 to TRBJ2-4; a weak D match, TRBD1 (5 bases). Germline V gene lookup returns CDR1 MNHEY and CDR2 SMNVEV (reference sequence). Trimming took 9 bases from V and 15 from J, leaving 21 bases between them. The CDR3 runs 12 residues. CDR3 sequence reads: CARTPWAGMLYF. CDR3 bases: TGTGCCAGGACCCCTTGGGCAGGGATGTTGTACTTC.

This clone appeared a few times. V and J are TRBV27 and TRBJ1-2, with 9 bases aligning to TRBD1. The germline gives CDR1 MNHEY, CDR2 SMNVEV (reference sequence). J gave up 6 bases and V 8 bases, and 4 bases lay outside the gene matches. The CDR3 sequence is 12 residues long. CDR3 residues: CASGWTGDGYTF. The CDR3 bases are TGTGCCAGCGGATGGACAGGGGATGGCTACACCTTC.

The count of this clone is one. V usage is TRBV7-6 and J usage is TRBJ2-5; TRBD2 agrees at 7 bases. V lost 0 bases and J lost 2; bases outside the gene matches: 18. The CDR3 contains 20 residues. CDR1 SGHVS and CDR2 FNYEAQ come from the germline V gene. The CDR3 DNA follows: TGTGCCAGCAGCTTAGCGCGGTGGGAAGAAAGCGGGGTTCTACAAGAGACCCAGTACTTC. It is translated as CASSLARWEESGVLQETQYF.

The chain recombines TRBV19 with TRBJ2-1, with 9 bases lining up with TRBD2. Trimming cost V 3 bases and J 2 bases; bases outside gene matches: 11. Germline CDR1 and CDR2: LNHDA and SQIVND (reference sequence). The CDR3 has 18 amino acids. In nucleotides, the CDR3 is TGTGCCAGTAGTATCGTCGGACAAGCGGGGGGACCCTACAATGAGCAGTTCTTC. It encodes CASSIVGQAGGPYNEQFF. The entire variable domain, with the rest obtained from reference TRBV19 and TRBJ2-1, is as follows: DGGITQSPKYLFRKEGQNVTLSCEQNLNHDAMYWYRQDPGQGLRLIYYSQIVNDFQKGDIAEGYSVSREKKESFPLTVTSAQKNPTAFYLCASSIVGQAGGPYNEQFFGPGTRLTVL.

The chain combines TRBV19 with TRBJ2-1, with 9 bases identical to TRBD2. With V trimmed by 6 bases and J by 4 bases, 13 bases remained unmatched. From germline, CDR1 is LNHDA and CDR2 SQIVND (reference sequence). This CDR3 spans 17 amino acids. CDR3 bases: TGTGCCAGTAGCGAATGGGCTAGCGGGGACCTGTACAATGAGCAGTTCTTC. The encoded protein is CASSEWASGDLYNEQFF.